Listed here are 15 T cell receptor beta chains from one sample, sequenced in a study of Ad26.COV2.S vaccination and SARS-CoV-2 variants. Only in-frame clones appear in the TCRdb table, and some are missing; sequencing was by immunoSEQ multiplex PCR. The repertoire includes 500,000 or so clones, roughly 87% of them detected once, and 2% to 3% sits in the top ten. Noted treatment: roughly 20 received Ad26.COV2.S at low or high dose, single or two shots; roughly five received placebo; per-sample allocation not given. Day 63 following the first vaccine or placebo injection was when the samples were taken. Sequencing used peripheral blood, obtained in a trial of Ad26.COV2.S vaccine versus placebo. Receptors were obtained from a person between 18 and 59 years old who received the Ad26.COV2.S COVID-19 vaccine or a placebo.

This chain connects TRBV7-2 to TRBJ2-2, with D perhaps matching TRBD2 (6 bases). The CDR3 totals 15 residues. Germline V gene lookup returns CDR1 SGHTA and CDR2 FQGNSA. V was cut by 4 bases and J by 2 bases, with 11 bases left in between. Here the CDR3 DNA reads TGTGCCAGCAGCTCCGGGACTCTAAACACCGGGGAGCTGTTTTTT. Encoded protein: CASSSGTLNTGELFF.

CDR3 DNA: TGTGCCAGCAGCCCGCCGATTAGGGACCTTGGGGAGCTGTTTTTT. This encodes CASSPPIRDLGELFF. The chain recombines TRBV13 with TRBJ2-2; D assignment may be TRBD1 or TRBD2 (5 bases each). The CDR3 totals 15 residues. V was trimmed by 5 bases and J by 8 bases, leaving 18 bases between them. Germline V gives CDR1 PRHDT, CDR2 FYEKMQ (reference sequence).

The rearrangement links TRBV24-1 to TRBJ2-5, with D possibly being TRBD2 (5 bases). V lost 4 bases, J lost 1 base, and 12 bases lay in between. The germline V gene has CDR1 KGHDR and CDR2 SFDVKD. The CDR3 has 15 amino acids. The CDR3 DNA follows: TGTGCCACCAGTGACCCCGGACTGTTCCAAGAGACCCAGTACTTC. As protein: CATSDPGLFQETQYF.

The V call is TRBV30, the J call TRBJ1-2; 10 nucleotides line up with TRBD1. The germline V gene encodes CDR1 GTSNPN and CDR2 SVGIG (reference sequence). The CDR3 is 13 residues long. The J segment lost 8 bases and the V segment lost 1 base, leaving 4 bases of the junction unmatched. The CDR3 DNA reads as TGTGCCTGGAGTGGAAGGGACAGGGGCGGCTACACCTTC. This sequence encodes CAWSGRDRGGYTF.

This chain links TRBV30 with TRBJ2-2; perhaps TRBD1 as D (5 bases). From germline, CDR1 is GTSNPN and CDR2 SVGIG (reference sequence). V was clipped by 2 bases and J by 7 bases, with 11 bases between them. The CDR3 has 13 amino acids. The CDR3 region has the DNA TGTGCCTGGAGTCGGCTAAGGGGCGGGGAGCTGTTTTTT. This codes for CAWSRLRGGELFF.

CDR3 sequence (DNA): TGTGCCAGCAGCCCAGAACTAGCGGGAGATACGCAGTATTTT. As protein: CASSPELAGDTQYF. The chain joins TRBV28 to TRBJ2-3; TRBD2 matches 9 bases. The V segment lost 6 bases and the J segment 5 bases; nucleotides outside the gene matches: 6. Germline values: CDR1 MDHEN, CDR2 SYDVKM. The CDR3 is 14 residues long.

The chain carries TRBV19 and TRBJ2-5; 11 bases map to TRBD1. Germline V gene data show CDR1 as LNHDA and CDR2 as SQIVND (reference sequence). The length of the CDR3 is 16 residues. The ends lost 9 bases at V and 0 bases at J; junction bases unmatched: 9. DNA of the CDR3: TGTGCCAGCAGGCCCCGGGACAGGGGGTACCAAGAGACCCAGTACTTC. Its protein product is CASRPRDRGYQETQYF. Supplemented by reference TRBV19 and TRBJ2-5, the full variable domain reads DGGITQSPKYLFRKEGQNVTLSCEQNLNHDAMYWYRQDPGQGLRLIYYSQIVNDFQKGDIAEGYSVSREKKESFPLTVTSAQKNPTAFYLCASRPRDRGYQETQYFGPGTRLLVL.

This clone has only one observation. This chain joins TRBV28 and TRBJ2-3; 7 nucleotides line up with TRBD2. The J segment lost 3 bases and the V segment lost 2 bases, leaving 11 bases of the junction unmatched. The CDR3 totals 17 residues. Germline CDR1 reads MDHEN; CDR2 reads SYDVKM. The CDR3 here is CASSLRRLRRGTDTQYF. The CDR3 DNA reads as TGTGCCAGCAGTTTAAGGAGGCTAAGGCGGGGGACAGATACGCAGTATTTT.

Regarding this clone: The junction departs from the called germline gene at one end, perhaps through a read error. The chain couples TRBV27 to TRBJ1-1; D not certain. Germline values: CDR1 MNHEY, CDR2 SMNVEV (reference sequence). This CDR3 has 12 amino acids. The CDR3 DNA reads as TGTGCCAGCAGTGAGTTCGCGAGGCCCGTAGTCTTT. Translation: CASSEFARPVVF.

This sequence joins TRBV4-1 and TRBJ1-2; possibly TRBD1 for D (5 bases). This CDR3 has 15 residues. Trimming left V 1 base short and J 4 bases short, with 13 bases between. Per the germline V gene, CDR1 is MGHRA and CDR2 is YSYEKL. This chain's CDR3 is CASSQGGAQVYGYTF. DNA for the CDR3: TGCGCCAGCAGCCAAGGAGGGGCCCAGGTCTATGGCTACACCTTC.

V usage is TRBV4-1 and J usage is TRBJ1-2; D might be TRBD1 (5 bases). The V and J ends lost 5 bases and 2 bases respectively, with 33 bases between them. This CDR3 spans 21 amino acids. Germline CDR1 MGHRA, CDR2 YSYEKL. CDR3 coding DNA: TGCGCCAGCAGCTCCCGTTTGTCATCGACGGAATTCAGGGAGTCAAACTATGGCTACACCTTC. It yields the protein CASSSRLSSTEFRESNYGYTF.

This clone was found a few times. The V and J genes are TRBV5-5 and TRBJ1-1; D is uncertain. Looked up from germline, CDR1 is SGHKS and CDR2 is YYEKEE (reference sequence). Trimming took off 1 base at V and 6 bases at J, with 7 bases between the two ends. This CDR3 is 12 amino acids long. The CDR3 reads CASSLRAAEAFF. The CDR3, as DNA: TGTGCCAGCAGCTTGAGGGCAGCTGAAGCTTTCTTT.

The rearrangement links TRBV11-2 to TRBJ2-2; 12 bases map to TRBD2. The junction had 13 bases not matched to a gene; V was cut back by 5 bases and J by 9 bases. The CDR3 spans 17 residues. CDR1 is SGHAT, CDR2 FQNNGV, per germline. CDR3 loop: CASSTLAPRTSGRELFF. The CDR3 DNA reads TGTGCCAGCAGCACGCTGGCCCCCCGGACTAGCGGGAGGGAGCTGTTTTTT.

The DNA of the CDR3 is TGTGCCAGCAGTTACTCGGGACCGGGGAACTATGGCTACACCTTC. It is translated as CASSYSGPGNYGYTF. This sequence joins TRBV6-6 and TRBJ1-2; a possible D gene is TRBD1 (5 bases). V was pared by 0 bases and J by 2 bases, with 10 bases between. Germline values: CDR1 MNHNY, CDR2 SVGAGI (reference sequence). This CDR3 is built from 15 residues.

This chain joins TRBV2 and TRBJ2-3, with D unresolved. The CDR3 has 11 residues. Germline lookup yields CDR1 SNHLY and CDR2 FYNNEI. V was cut by 5 bases and J by 2 bases, with 2 bases left in between. This CDR3 reads CASSPTDTQYF. CDR3 nucleotides: TGTGCCAGCAGTCCCACAGATACGCAGTATTTT.